This T cell receptor beta chain was identified in a study of cytomegalovirus exposure and HLA in healthy donors. Background on the study: An earlier analysis identified 95 million to 120 million unique TCR beta sequences in approximately 190 million T cells.

Use of 60 Vbeta and 13 Jbeta primers characterized the PCR. Source study methods: In a later analysis, the count reached 76 million or so unique TCR beta chains, with 8.5 million to 14 million shared. Some clones are missing from TCRdb's copy, which holds only in-frame ones; the method was immunoSEQ multiplex PCR. V and J calls and clone size are those listed in that table; D and trimming were worked out from the DNA. The sample has about 90,000 clones, roughly 79% seen once. Sequencing was done on a sample of PBMCs. This clonotype was obtained from a man between 25 and 39 years old in good health and CMV-seronegative.

CDR3 loop: CASSLGGTAYSNQPQHF. CDR3 sequence (DNA): TGTGCCAGCAGCTTAGGCGGGACAGCCTATAGCAATCAGCCCCAGCATTTT. The chain links TRBV13 to TRBJ1-5, with 7 bases fitting TRBD1. After removal of 0 bases from V and 0 bases from J, the junction contained 5 bases not matched to a gene. From germline, CDR1 is PRHDT and CDR2 FYEKMQ (reference sequence). There are 17 residues in the CDR3.